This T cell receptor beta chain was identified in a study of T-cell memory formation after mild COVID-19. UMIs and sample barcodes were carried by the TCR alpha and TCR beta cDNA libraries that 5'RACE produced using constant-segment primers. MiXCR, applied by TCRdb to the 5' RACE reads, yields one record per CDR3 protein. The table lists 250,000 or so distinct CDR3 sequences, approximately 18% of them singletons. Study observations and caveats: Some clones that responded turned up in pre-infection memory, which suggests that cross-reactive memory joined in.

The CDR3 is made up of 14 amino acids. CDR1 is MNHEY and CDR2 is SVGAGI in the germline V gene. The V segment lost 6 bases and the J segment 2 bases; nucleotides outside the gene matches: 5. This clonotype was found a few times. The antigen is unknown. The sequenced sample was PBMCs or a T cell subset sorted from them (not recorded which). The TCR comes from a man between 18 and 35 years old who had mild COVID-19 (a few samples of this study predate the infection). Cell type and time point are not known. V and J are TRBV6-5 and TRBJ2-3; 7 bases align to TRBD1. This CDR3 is CASRRTGVTDTQYF. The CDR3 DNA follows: TGTGCCAGCAGAAGAACAGGGGTCACAGATACGCAGTATTTT.